This T cell receptor beta chain was identified during a study of neurological immune-mediated disorders. The junction had 5 bases not matched to a gene; V was cut back by 2 bases and J by 3 bases. CDR1 and CDR2 (germline): DFQATT, SNEGSKA (reference sequence). The CDR3 extends over 14 amino acids. At least ten counts were recorded for this clonotype. MiXCR was run by TCRdb on the 5' RACE reads, yielding one entry per CDR3 protein. The data show tens of thousands of distinct CDR3 sequences, around a tenth seen once. Unsorted libraries were prepared from 2 million PBMCs that had been stored at -80 C. The TCR sequence derives from a man aged 40-49 years in good health. Sequenced input: PBMCs. The V call is TRBV20-1, the J call TRBJ2-3; 7 nucleotides align to TRBD1. The CDR3 sequence: CSARPPTGTDTQYF. CDR3 sequence (DNA): TGCAGTGCTAGACCTCCGACAGGGACAGATACGCAGTATTTT.